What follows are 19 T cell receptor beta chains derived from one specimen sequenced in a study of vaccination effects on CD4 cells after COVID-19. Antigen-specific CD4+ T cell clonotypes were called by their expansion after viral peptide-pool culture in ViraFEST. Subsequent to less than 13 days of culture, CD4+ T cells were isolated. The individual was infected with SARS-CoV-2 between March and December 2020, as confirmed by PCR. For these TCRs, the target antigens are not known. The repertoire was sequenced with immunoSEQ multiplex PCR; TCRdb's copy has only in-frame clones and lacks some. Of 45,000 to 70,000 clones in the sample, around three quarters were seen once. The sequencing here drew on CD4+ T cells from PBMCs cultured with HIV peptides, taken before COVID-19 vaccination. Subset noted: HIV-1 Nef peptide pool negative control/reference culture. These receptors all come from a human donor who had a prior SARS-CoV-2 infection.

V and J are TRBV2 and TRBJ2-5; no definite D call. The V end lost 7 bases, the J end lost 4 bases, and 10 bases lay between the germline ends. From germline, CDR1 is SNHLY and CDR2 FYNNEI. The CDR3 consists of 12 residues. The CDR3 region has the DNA TGTGCCAGCAAAGGTTATTTAGAGACCCAGTACTTC. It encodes CASKGYLETQYF.

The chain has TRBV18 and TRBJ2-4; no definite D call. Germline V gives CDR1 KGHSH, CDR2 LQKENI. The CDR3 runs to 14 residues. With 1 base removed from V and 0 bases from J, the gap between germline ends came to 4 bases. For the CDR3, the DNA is TGTGCCAGCTCACCACTAGGAGCCAAAAACATTCAGTACTTC. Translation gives CASSPLGAKNIQYF.

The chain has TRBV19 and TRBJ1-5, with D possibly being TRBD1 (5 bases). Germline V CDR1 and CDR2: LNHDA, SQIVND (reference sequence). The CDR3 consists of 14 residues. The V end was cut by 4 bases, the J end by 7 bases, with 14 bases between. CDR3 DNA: TGTGCCAGTAGTAAACTCAGGGATGGGCAGCCCCAGCATTTT. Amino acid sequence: CASSKLRDGQPQHF. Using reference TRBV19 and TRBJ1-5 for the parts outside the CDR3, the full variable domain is DGGITQSPKYLFRKEGQNVTLSCEQNLNHDAMYWYRQDPGQGLRLIYYSQIVNDFQKGDIAEGYSVSREKKESFPLTVTSAQKNPTAFYLCASSKLRDGQPQHFGDGTRLSIL.

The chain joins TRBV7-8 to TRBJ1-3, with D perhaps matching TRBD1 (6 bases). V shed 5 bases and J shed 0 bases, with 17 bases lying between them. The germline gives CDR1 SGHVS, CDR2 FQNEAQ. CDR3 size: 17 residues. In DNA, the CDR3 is TGTGCCAGCAGCCCCTACAGGGTCCCCCTCTCTGGAAACACCATATATTTT. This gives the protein CASSPYRVPLSGNTIYF.

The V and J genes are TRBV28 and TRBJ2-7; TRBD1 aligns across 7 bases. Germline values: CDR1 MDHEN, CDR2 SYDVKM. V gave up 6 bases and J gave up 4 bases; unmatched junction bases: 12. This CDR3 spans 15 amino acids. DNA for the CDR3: TGTGCCAGCAGCCCCCCGACAGGGTTGGCATACGAGCAGTACTTC. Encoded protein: CASSPPTGLAYEQYF.

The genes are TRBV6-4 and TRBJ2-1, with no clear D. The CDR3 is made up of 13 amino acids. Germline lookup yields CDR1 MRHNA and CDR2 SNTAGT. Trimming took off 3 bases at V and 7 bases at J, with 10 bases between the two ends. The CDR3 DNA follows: TGTGCCAGCAGTGAATCGGCGGAGAATGAGCAGTTCTTC. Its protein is CASSESAENEQFF.

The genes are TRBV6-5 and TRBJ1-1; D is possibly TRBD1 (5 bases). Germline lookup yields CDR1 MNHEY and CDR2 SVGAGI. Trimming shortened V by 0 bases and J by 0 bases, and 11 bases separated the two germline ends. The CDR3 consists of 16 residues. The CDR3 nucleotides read TGTGCCAGCAGTTACTCCCCGGGGCAGCTGAACACTGAAGCTTTCTTT. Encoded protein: CASSYSPGQLNTEAFF.

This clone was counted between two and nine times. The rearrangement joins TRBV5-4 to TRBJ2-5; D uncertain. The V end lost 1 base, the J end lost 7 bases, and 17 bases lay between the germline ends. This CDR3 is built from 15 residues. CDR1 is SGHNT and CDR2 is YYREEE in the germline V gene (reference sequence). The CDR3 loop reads CASSLRLFVDGTQYF. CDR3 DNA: TGTGCCAGCAGCTTGAGGCTATTTGTCGACGGGACCCAGTACTTC.

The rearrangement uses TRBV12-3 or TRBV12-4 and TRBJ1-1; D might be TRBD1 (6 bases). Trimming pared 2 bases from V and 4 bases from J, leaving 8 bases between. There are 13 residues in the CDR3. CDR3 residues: CASSLRGGTEAFF. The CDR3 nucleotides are TGTGCCAGCAGTTTAAGGGGGGGCACTGAAGCTTTCTTT.

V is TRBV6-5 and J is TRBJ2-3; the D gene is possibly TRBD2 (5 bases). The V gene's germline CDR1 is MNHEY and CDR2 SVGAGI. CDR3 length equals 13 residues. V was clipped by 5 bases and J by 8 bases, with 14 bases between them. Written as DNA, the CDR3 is TGTGCCAGCAGTCCGATAATCGCGGGTACGCAGTATTTT. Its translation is CASSPIIAGTQYF.

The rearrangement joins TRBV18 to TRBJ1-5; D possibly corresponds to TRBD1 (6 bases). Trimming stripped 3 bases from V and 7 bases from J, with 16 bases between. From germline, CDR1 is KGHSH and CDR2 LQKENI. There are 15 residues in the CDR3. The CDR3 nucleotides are TGTGCCAGCTCACCCCAAGGGGGGTATGGGCAGCCCCAGCATTTT. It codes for CASSPQGGYGQPQHF.

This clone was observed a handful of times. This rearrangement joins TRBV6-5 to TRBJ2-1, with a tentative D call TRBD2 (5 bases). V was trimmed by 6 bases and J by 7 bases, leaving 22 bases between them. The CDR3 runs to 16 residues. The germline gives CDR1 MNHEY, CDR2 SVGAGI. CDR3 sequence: CASSYAPVGNINEQFF. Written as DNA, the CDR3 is TGTGCCAGCAGCTACGCCCCAGTCGGGAATATTAATGAGCAGTTCTTC.

The CDR3 region is CASSLSGIGAFF. The CDR3 DNA follows: TGTGCCAGCAGTTTGTCGGGGATCGGGGCTTTCTTT. The chain employs TRBV28 and TRBJ1-1; D unclear. The V gene's germline CDR1 is MDHEN and CDR2 SYDVKM. The CDR3 runs to 12 residues. Trimming removed 3 bases at V and 11 bases at J, with 13 bases between.

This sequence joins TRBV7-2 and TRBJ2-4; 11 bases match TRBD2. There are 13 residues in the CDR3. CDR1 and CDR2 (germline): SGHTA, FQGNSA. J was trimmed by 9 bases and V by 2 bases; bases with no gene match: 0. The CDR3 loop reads CASSLTSGSIQYF. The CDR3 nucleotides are TGTGCCAGCAGCTTAACTAGCGGGAGCATTCAGTACTTC.

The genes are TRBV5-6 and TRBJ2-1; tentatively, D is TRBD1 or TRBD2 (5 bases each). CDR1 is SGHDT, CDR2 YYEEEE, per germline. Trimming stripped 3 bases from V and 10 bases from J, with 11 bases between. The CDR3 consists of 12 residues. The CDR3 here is CASSSTRGEQFF. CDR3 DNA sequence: TGTGCCAGCAGCTCTACCCGGGGCGAGCAGTTCTTC.

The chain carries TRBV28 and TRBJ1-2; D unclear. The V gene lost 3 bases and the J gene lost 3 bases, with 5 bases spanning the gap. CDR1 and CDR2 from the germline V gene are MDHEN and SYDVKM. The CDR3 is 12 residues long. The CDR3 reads CASSFRDYGYTF. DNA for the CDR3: TGTGCCAGCAGTTTCCGGGACTATGGCTACACCTTC.

This chain's CDR3 is CASSPGTSGTDTQYF. The CDR3, as DNA: TGTGCCAGCAGCCCCGGGACTAGCGGGACAGATACGCAGTATTTT. The chain recombines TRBV5-6 with TRBJ2-3; 12 nucleotides line up with TRBD2. With 4 bases clipped from V and 3 bases from J, the junction kept 3 bases outside the gene matches. This CDR3 contains 15 residues. Looked up from germline, CDR1 is SGHDT and CDR2 is YYEEEE. Combining the CDR3 with reference TRBV5-6 and TRBJ2-3 gives the whole variable domain DAGVTQSPTHLIKTRGQQVTLRCSPKSGHDTVSWYQQALGQGPQFIFQYYEEEERQRGNFPDRFSGHQFPNYSSELNVNALLLGDSALYLCASSPGTSGTDTQYFGPGTRLTVL.

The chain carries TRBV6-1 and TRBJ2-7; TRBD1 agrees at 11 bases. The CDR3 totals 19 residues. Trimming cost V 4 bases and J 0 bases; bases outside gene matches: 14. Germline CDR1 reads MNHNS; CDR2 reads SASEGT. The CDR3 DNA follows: TGTGCCAGCAGTGGCCGGGGACAGGGGGGGAGCTGGTCCTCCTACGAGCAGTACTTC. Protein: CASSGRGQGGSWSSYEQYF.

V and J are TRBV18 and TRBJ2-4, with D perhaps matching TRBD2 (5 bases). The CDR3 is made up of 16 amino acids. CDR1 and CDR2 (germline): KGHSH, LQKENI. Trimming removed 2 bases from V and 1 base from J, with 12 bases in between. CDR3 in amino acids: CASSPGRRGAKNIQYF. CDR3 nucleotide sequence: TGTGCCAGCTCACCAGGTCGAAGAGGGGCCAAAAACATTCAGTACTTC.